Listed here are 4 T cell receptor beta chains from one sample, sequenced in a study of graft-versus-host responses after intestinal transplantation. The antigens for these receptors are not known. Method: immunoSEQ multiplex PCR; TCRdb's copy keeps in-frame clones and lacks some. This sample has 70,000 to 95,000 clones, with 85% to 90% found just once. The input for sequencing was unstimulated CD4+ T cells sorted from spleen or lymph node cells, taken before intestinal transplant. Receptors originate from a human donor who received an intestinal transplant.

The chain uses TRBV2 and TRBJ1-2; D possibly corresponds to TRBD1 (6 bases). The ends were cut back, 3 bases at V and 7 bases at J, with 9 bases in the middle. This CDR3 is built from 12 residues. Germline values: CDR1 SNHLY, CDR2 FYNNEI. The CDR3 reads CASSDRGAGYTF. As DNA, the CDR3 is TGTGCCAGCAGTGACAGGGGAGCTGGCTACACCTTC.

This chain connects TRBV7-3 to TRBJ1-6; D is ambiguous. The germline V and J ends were trimmed by 5 bases and 10 bases, with 12 bases remaining between them. CDR1 is SGHTA and CDR2 is FQGTGA in the germline V gene. This CDR3 is built from 13 residues. The CDR3 loop reads CASSLTRESPLHF. The CDR3 bases are TGTGCCAGCAGCCTCACTAGGGAATCACCCCTCCACTTT.

This sequence joins TRBV11-1 and TRBJ1-3; D ambiguous. V shed 2 bases and J shed 0 bases, with 8 bases lying between them. The CDR3 covers 15 residues. Germline CDR1 and CDR2: SGHAT and FQDESV (reference sequence). As DNA, the CDR3 is TGTGCCAGCAGCTTAAACGCGATCTCTGGAAACACCATATATTTT. It translates to CASSLNAISGNTIYF.

The V call is TRBV7-9, the J call TRBJ1-4; D not resolved. The V gene's germline CDR1 is SEHNR and CDR2 FQNEAQ (reference sequence). This CDR3 has 15 amino acids. V was pared by 4 bases and J by 0 bases, with 9 bases between. Here the CDR3 DNA reads TGTGCCAGCAGCTCGGGGAGTCCAACTAATGAAAAACTGTTTTTT. Amino acid sequence: CASSSGSPTNEKLFF.